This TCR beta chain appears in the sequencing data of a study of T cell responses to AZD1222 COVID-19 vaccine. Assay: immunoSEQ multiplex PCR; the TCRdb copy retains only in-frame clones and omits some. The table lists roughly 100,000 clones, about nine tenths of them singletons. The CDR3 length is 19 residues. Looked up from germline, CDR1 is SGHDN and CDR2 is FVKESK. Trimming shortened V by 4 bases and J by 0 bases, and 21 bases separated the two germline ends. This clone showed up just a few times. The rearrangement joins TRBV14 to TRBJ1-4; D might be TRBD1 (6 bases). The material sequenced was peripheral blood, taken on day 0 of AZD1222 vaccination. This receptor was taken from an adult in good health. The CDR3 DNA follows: TGTGCCAGCAGCCCCCACAGGGCACTTATTACCGCAACTAATGAAAAACTGTTTTTT. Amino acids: CASSPHRALITATNEKLFF.